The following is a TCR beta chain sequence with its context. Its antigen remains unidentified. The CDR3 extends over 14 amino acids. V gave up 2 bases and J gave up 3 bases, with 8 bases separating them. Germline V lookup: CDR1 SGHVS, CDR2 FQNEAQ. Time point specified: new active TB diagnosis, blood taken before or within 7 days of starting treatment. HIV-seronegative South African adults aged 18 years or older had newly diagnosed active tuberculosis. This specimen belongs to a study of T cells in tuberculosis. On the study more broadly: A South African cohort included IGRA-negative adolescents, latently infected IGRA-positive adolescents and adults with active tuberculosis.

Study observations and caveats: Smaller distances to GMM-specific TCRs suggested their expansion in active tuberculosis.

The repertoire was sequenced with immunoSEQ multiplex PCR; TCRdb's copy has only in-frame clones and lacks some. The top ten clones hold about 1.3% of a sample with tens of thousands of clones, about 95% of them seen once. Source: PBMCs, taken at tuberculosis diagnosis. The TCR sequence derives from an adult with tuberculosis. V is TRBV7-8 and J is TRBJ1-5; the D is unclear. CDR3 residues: CASSLSGTNQPQHF. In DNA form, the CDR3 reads TGTGCCAGCAGCTTATCAGGCACCAATCAGCCCCAGCATTTT.